The clone carrying this T cell receptor beta chain was seen more than once but under ten times. With a J-beta primer mix and a sample-barcoded 5' primer, a second PCR ran about 7 to 11 cycles. TCRdb passed the 5' RACE reads through MiXCR, listing each CDR3 protein once. The table records 1.5 million to 2 million distinct CDR3 sequences, around 40% of them present only once. This entry is derived from a study of blood T cells in healthy people across ages. About the research overall: About one barcoded beta molecule per two T cells came from capture by template switching.

This clonotype was obtained from a human donor in good health. Sequencing used blood.

The CDR3 loop reads CATSRSAGAESISQETQYF. In nucleotides, the CDR3 is TGTGCCACCAGCAGATCAGCGGGGGCGGAATCTATATCTCAAGAGACCCAGTACTTC. This sequence joins TRBV15 and TRBJ2-5; 8 bases agree with TRBD2. There are 19 residues in the CDR3. The V gene end was trimmed by 2 bases and the J gene end by 2 bases; junction bases not matched to a gene: 16. CDR1 is LNHNV and CDR2 is YYDKDF in the germline V gene (reference sequence).